This T cell receptor (beta chain) was sequenced during a study of blood T cell repertoires in COVID-19. Overall study: T cells, B-cell-depleted T cells, or PBMCs provided the cDNA or gDNA that served as material.

Trimming stripped 6 bases from V and 10 bases from J, with 17 bases between. The CDR3 consists of 13 residues. Cohorts were based on clinical histories the participants reported. As handled by the study authors: Amplifying reference gene primers gave estimates of nucleated cell counts. Generated by immunoSEQ multiplex PCR, the TCRdb table keeps only in-frame clones and is missing some. The D gene and trimming were derived from the DNA, and the V and J assignments and clone size from that table. The repertoire has approximately 160,000 clones, over 65% of them found once; the top ten carry around 4.8%.

Sequenced sample: PBMCs or T cells enriched from blood (not recorded which). The sequence derives from a woman aged 50 to 65 who had recovered from COVID-19. This chain connects TRBV12-3 or TRBV12-4 to TRBJ2-3; a weak D match, TRBD2 (6 bases). As DNA, the CDR3 is TGTGCCAGCAGGACGACGGGGGAGGCCGCGCAGTATTTT. Translating it yields CASRTTGEAAQYF.